These 7 T cell receptor beta chains originate from one sample sequenced in a study of blood T cell repertoires in COVID-19. Assay used: immunoSEQ multiplex PCR; TCRdb lists only in-frame clones, some missing. There are 200,000 to 250,000 clones in the sample; 82% occur only once, and over 7% lies in the top ten. Sequencing input: peripheral blood. The origin of the receptors is a woman of 80 years or more with COVID-19, enrolled during active disease.

The chain links TRBV7-9 to TRBJ2-1; D is unclear. Germline assignment: CDR1 SEHNR and CDR2 FQNEAQ (reference sequence). Trimming shortened V by 2 bases and J by 6 bases, and 14 bases separated the two germline ends. The CDR3 covers 15 residues. CDR3 DNA: TGTGCCAGCAGCTTAAGAACTACCTCACCCAATGAGCAGTTCTTC. Protein product: CASSLRTTSPNEQFF.

This chain links TRBV29-1 with TRBJ2-1, with 8 bases fitting TRBD2. V was pared by 2 bases and J by 3 bases, with 3 bases of the junction left unmatched. The CDR3 is 14 amino acids. From germline, CDR1 is SQVTM and CDR2 ANQGSEA. The CDR3 nucleotides read TGCAGCGTTGAAACTAGCGGCTTCTACAATGAGCAGTTCTTC. It translates to CSVETSGFYNEQFF.

CDR3 coding DNA: TGTGCCTGGAGTGTAAGGGGGCGGAATGAAAAACTGTTTTTT. Amino acids: CAWSVRGRNEKLFF. The rearrangement links TRBV30 to TRBJ1-4; 7 bases are a match to TRBD1. The V and J ends lost 0 bases and 5 bases, in that order; junction bases with no gene match: 3. Germline-derived CDR1 and CDR2 are GTSNPN and SVGIG (reference sequence). The CDR3 spans 14 residues.

CDR3 in DNA: TGCAGCGTATTGACTAGCTCCTACGAGCAGTACTTC. Amino acids: CSVLTSSYEQYF. The V gene is TRBV29-1, the J gene TRBJ2-7; tentative D call: TRBD2 (6 bases). CDR3 length: 12 amino acids. Germline V gene lookup returns CDR1 SQVTM and CDR2 ANQGSEA. Deletions cut 6 bases from V and 0 bases from J, with 9 bases between.

This clone appeared a single time. The rearrangement uses TRBV6-5 and TRBJ1-6; D is unclear. CDR1 MNHEY and CDR2 SVGAGI come from the germline V gene. V was clipped by 0 bases and J by 8 bases, with 8 bases between them. The length of the CDR3 is 14 residues. CDR3 residues: CASSYSKRHSPLHF. As DNA, the CDR3 is TGTGCCAGCAGTTACTCGAAGCGGCATTCACCCCTCCACTTT.

This clone has only a few counts. As DNA, the CDR3 is TGCGCCAGCAGCAGGGGCAGGGGCACCGGGGAGCTGTTTTTT. Its translation is CASSRGRGTGELFF. The chain joins TRBV5-1 to TRBJ2-2; maybe TRBD1 (6 bases). Trimming removed 4 bases from V and 4 bases from J, with 11 bases in between. CDR1 SGHRS and CDR2 YFSETQ come from the germline V gene. This CDR3 comprises 14 residues. The full variable domain, in which reference TRBV5-1 and TRBJ2-2 provide the parts outside the CDR3, is KAGVTQTPRYLIKTRGQQVTLSCSPISGHRSVSWYQQTPGQGLQFLFEYFSETQRNKGNFPGRFSGRQFSNSRSEMNVSTLELGDSALYLCASSRGRGTGELFFGEGSRLTVL.

This chain uses TRBV19 with TRBJ1-1; a weak D match, TRBD1 (6 bases). This CDR3 has 15 residues. Germline V lookup: CDR1 LNHDA, CDR2 SQIVND (reference sequence). With 6 bases removed from V and 0 bases from J, the gap between germline ends came to 14 bases. CDR3 DNA sequence: TGTGCCAGTAGCGGCAGGGGAAAAGTGAACACTGAAGCTTTCTTT. The encoded protein is CASSGRGKVNTEAFF.